These 30 T cell receptor beta chains came from one sample sequenced in a study of blood T cell repertoires in COVID-19. Some clones are missing from TCRdb's copy, which holds only in-frame ones; the method was immunoSEQ multiplex PCR. This table has around 230,000 clones, approximately 88% appearing once. Source material: PBMCs or T cells enriched from blood (not recorded which). These receptors came from a man in his late teens or twenties with acute COVID-19.

This chain joins TRBV12-5 and TRBJ2-1; 12 nucleotides match TRBD1. This CDR3 is 18 amino acids long. The germline CDR1 and CDR2 sequences are LGHNT and FRNRAP. V was clipped by 0 bases and J by 4 bases; unmatched bases: 7. CDR3 nucleotides: TGTGCTAGTGGTTTGGTGGTCGGGACAGGGGGCCAGTACAATGAGCAGTTCTTC. The encoded protein is CASGLVVGTGGQYNEQFF.

The chain couples TRBV4-1 to TRBJ2-7; a weak D match, TRBD1 (6 bases). Germline CDR1 is MGHRA and CDR2 is YSYEKL. There are 16 residues in the CDR3. The V and J ends lost 0 bases and 0 bases respectively, with 12 bases between them. CDR3 loop: CASSQEGTKSSYEQYF. DNA of the CDR3: TGCGCCAGCAGCCAAGAGGGGACAAAGAGCTCCTACGAGCAGTACTTC.

This clone was recorded once. The same CDR3 is also encoded by other DNA sequences in this sample. The chain combines TRBV28 with TRBJ1-2; D is ambiguous. The CDR3 consists of 13 residues. V lost 5 bases and J lost 0, with 7 bases in between. Germline V gives CDR1 MDHEN, CDR2 SYDVKM. CDR3 nucleotide sequence: TGTGCCAGCAGTCGAACAGCTAACTATGGCTACACCTTC. It is translated as CASSRTANYGYTF.

The rearrangement joins TRBV10-1 to TRBJ2-5, with TRBD2 identical over 11 bases. This CDR3 has 15 amino acids. With V trimmed by 9 bases and J by 0 bases, 6 bases remained unmatched. Germline V lookup: CDR1 WNHNN, CDR2 SYGVQD (reference sequence). The CDR3 region is CASTPGLADQETQYF. CDR3 nucleotide sequence: TGCGCCAGTACTCCGGGACTAGCGGACCAAGAGACCCAGTACTTC.

A few counts support this clone. This rearrangement joins TRBV3-1 (or the pseudogene TRBV3-2) to TRBJ1-1; 7 bases match TRBD1. Germline CDR1 is LGHDT and CDR2 is YNNKEL (reference sequence). This CDR3 spans 16 amino acids. The ends lost 0 bases at V and 9 bases at J; junction bases unmatched: 13. CDR3 sequence (DNA): TGTGCCAGCAGCCAAGAAGGGCAGGGGGTCTTCTCTAAAGCTTTCTTT. Its protein is CASSQEGQGVFSKAFF.

The rearrangement links TRBV5-4 to TRBJ1-2; D possibly corresponds to TRBD1 (6 bases). The V end was cut by 4 bases, the J end by 5 bases, with 15 bases between. The CDR3 has 14 residues. Germline values: CDR1 SGHNT, CDR2 YYREEE (reference sequence). The CDR3 is CASSTPDSWYGYTF. The CDR3 nucleotides are TGTGCCAGCAGCACACCGGACAGTTGGTATGGCTACACCTTC.

The V and J genes are TRBV28 and TRBJ1-3; TRBD1 might be the D (6 bases). V lost 5 bases and J lost 2, with 16 bases in between. This CDR3 contains 16 residues. Germline loops: CDR1 MDHEN, CDR2 SYDVKM. CDR3 DNA sequence: TGTGCCAGCAGTAGAGGGGGGGCATACGCTGGAAACACCATATATTTT. The encoded protein is CASSRGGAYAGNTIYF.

This clone was detected once. One junction end disagrees with the germline gene, perhaps due to a read error. The chain uses TRBV7-2 and TRBJ2-3, with 12 bases lining up with TRBD2. This CDR3 comprises 15 residues. From germline, CDR1 is SGHTA and CDR2 FQGNSA. The CDR3 DNA follows: TGTGCCAGCAGCTTAGGTCCACTAGCGGGAGGCCCCTTTTTTTTT. Translated: CASSLGPLAGGPFFF.

The count of this clone is one. V is TRBV12-3 or TRBV12-4 and J is TRBJ1-3; D is ambiguous. This CDR3 has 13 residues. V shed 3 bases and J shed 0 bases, with 3 bases lying between them. CDR3 amino acids: CASSFGSGNTIYF. The CDR3 coding sequence is TGTGCCAGCAGTTTCGGCTCTGGAAACACCATATATTTT.

The table lists this clone with a count of one. This rearrangement joins TRBV11-3 to TRBJ1-2, with 10 bases identical to TRBD1. From germline, CDR1 is SGHNT and CDR2 YENEEA. CDR3 size: 15 residues. V shed 5 bases, J shed 4 bases, and the junction held 7 bases outside the gene matches. CDR3 DNA: TGTGCCAGCAGCCTCGACAGGGGGCGAGGCTATGGCTACACCTTC. Translated, it gives CASSLDRGRGYGYTF.

This chain uses TRBV5-4 with TRBJ1-4, with 7 positions matching TRBD1. CDR1 is SGHNT and CDR2 is YYREEE in the germline V gene (reference sequence). There are 13 residues in the CDR3. V dropped 3 bases and J dropped 8; count of bases not matched to a gene: 4. CDR3 bases: TGTGCCAGCAGCTCCGGGACAGAGGAAAAACTGTTTTTT. This sequence encodes CASSSGTEEKLFF.

V gene TRBV25-1 combines with J gene TRBJ1-1; D is ambiguous. CDR1 and CDR2 from the germline V gene are MGHDK and SYGVNS. The CDR3 runs to 14 residues. V lost 1 base to trimming and J lost 1 base, with 7 bases between them. The CDR3: CASSESAGNTEAFF. DNA of the CDR3: TGTGCCAGCAGTGAATCGGCAGGGAACACTGAAGCTTTCTTT.

This rearrangement joins TRBV11-2 to TRBJ2-1; TRBD1 matches 7 bases. Germline V gene lookup returns CDR1 SGHAT and CDR2 FQNNGV. V gave up 8 bases and J gave up 8 bases; unmatched junction bases: 9. The CDR3 contains 13 residues. The CDR3 DNA reads as TGTGCCAGCGAGCTAATCACAGGGGATGAGCAGTTCTTC. Its translation: CASELITGDEQFF.

This clone was counted once. V usage is TRBV28 and J usage is TRBJ2-5; D is uncertain. Germline CDR1 and CDR2: MDHEN and SYDVKM. Trimming removed 5 bases from V and 9 bases from J, with 10 bases in between. The CDR3 has 11 amino acids. In DNA form, the CDR3 reads TGTGCCAGCAGTGTCCCGCGGTCCCAGTACTTC. Residues: CASSVPRSQYF.

The chain is built from TRBV28 and TRBJ2-1; TRBD2 matches 7 bases. J was trimmed by 2 bases and V by 6 bases; bases with no gene match: 7. CDR1 and CDR2 from the germline V gene are MDHEN and SYDVKM. There are 15 residues in the CDR3. The DNA of the CDR3 is TGTGCCAGCAGCTTACAGCGGGGAACCTACAATGAGCAGTTCTTC. Its translation is CASSLQRGTYNEQFF.

This rearrangement joins TRBV30 to TRBJ1-1, with D possibly being TRBD1 (5 bases). V shed 1 base and J shed 10 bases, with 19 bases lying between them. Germline assignment: CDR1 GTSNPN and CDR2 SVGIG (reference sequence). The CDR3 length is 14 residues. CDR3 amino acids: CAWSEGRVGRGAFF. The CDR3 nucleotides read TGTGCCTGGAGTGAGGGCAGGGTGGGTCGAGGAGCTTTCTTT.

V gene TRBV15 combines with J gene TRBJ2-1, with D tentatively TRBD1 (5 bases). V was pared by 0 bases and J by 0 bases, with 6 bases between. The germline V gene encodes CDR1 LNHNV and CDR2 YYDKDF (reference sequence). There are 15 residues in the CDR3. The CDR3 DNA reads TGTGCCACCAGCAGAGAGCAGGGCTCCTACAATGAGCAGTTCTTC. This gives the protein CATSREQGSYNEQFF.

V usage is TRBV4-1 and J usage is TRBJ2-3; no firm D call. The CDR3 consists of 12 residues. V lost 1 base and J 5 bases, leaving 4 bases between the germline ends. The germline V gene has CDR1 MGHRA and CDR2 YSYEKL. The CDR3 DNA follows: TGCGCCAGCAGCCAAGGAGGAGATACGCAGTATTTT. Protein sequence: CASSQGGDTQYF.

This clone appeared a few times. The chain recombines TRBV4-1 with TRBJ1-4; D is possibly TRBD1 (5 bases). The CDR3 is 12 residues long. Germline assignment: CDR1 MGHRA and CDR2 YSYEKL. The V end lost 5 bases, the J end lost 12 bases, and 13 bases lay between the germline ends. CDR3 sequence reads: CASSVGTGELFF. The CDR3 DNA reads TGCGCCAGCAGCGTAGGTACGGGGGAACTGTTTTTT.

The chain employs TRBV27 and TRBJ2-4; D perhaps matches TRBD2 (6 bases). Trimming stripped 5 bases from V and 5 bases from J, with 16 bases between. CDR3 length equals 15 residues. Germline CDR1 MNHEY, CDR2 SMNVEV (reference sequence). The CDR3 reads CASSLGLPIQNIQYF. In DNA, the CDR3 is TGTGCCAGCAGTCTGGGACTGCCAATTCAAAACATTCAGTACTTC.

The chain couples TRBV27 to TRBJ2-6, with D possibly TRBD2 on 6 matching bases. Germline-derived CDR1 and CDR2 are MNHEY and SMNVEV (reference sequence). V shed 2 bases and J shed 1 base, with 6 bases lying between them. This CDR3 is 15 amino acids long. The CDR3 nucleotides are TGTGCCAGCAGTTTAGCGGGATCTGGGGCCAACGTCCTGACTTTC. As protein: CASSLAGSGANVLTF.

The chain joins TRBV24-1 to TRBJ1-6; the match to TRBD1 covers 10 bases. Germline assignment: CDR1 KGHDR and CDR2 SFDVKD. This CDR3 is built from 15 residues. V was pared by 4 bases and J by 9 bases, with 5 bases of the junction left unmatched. The CDR3 region has the DNA TGTGCCACCAGTGACGGACAGGGGGTAGGTTCACCCCTCCACTTT. It is translated as CATSDGQGVGSPLHF.

The CDR3 bases are TGTGCCAGCAGTCTCTCGACACTCTCCTACGAGCAGTACTTC. Translated, it gives CASSLSTLSYEQYF. This chain joins TRBV28 and TRBJ2-7; no firm D call. Germline CDR1 and CDR2: MDHEN and SYDVKM. The V end lost 5 bases, the J end lost 0 bases, and 11 bases lay between the germline ends. The CDR3 has 14 residues.

This chain links TRBV6-5 with TRBJ1-2, with D possibly matching TRBD1 (5 bases). V dropped 0 bases and J dropped 4 bases, with 9 bases sitting between them. Germline lookup yields CDR1 MNHEY and CDR2 SVGAGI. The CDR3 has 14 residues. The CDR3 spells CASSYSLGLYGYTF. The DNA for the CDR3 is TGTGCCAGCAGTTACTCTTTGGGGCTCTATGGCTACACCTTC.

This clone came up a few times. The chain uses TRBV29-1 and TRBJ2-3, with TRBD2 matching 11 bases. J was trimmed by 4 bases and V by 5 bases; bases with no gene match: 14. Per the germline V gene, CDR1 is SQVTM and CDR2 is ANQGSEA. The CDR3 runs to 17 residues. CDR3 sequence reads: CSVSMITSGSRADTQYF. CDR3 in DNA: TGCAGCGTTAGTATGATTACTAGCGGGAGTCGGGCAGATACGCAGTATTTT.

This rearrangement joins TRBV7-9 to TRBJ2-7, with D hard to call. Between the trimmed V and J ends, which lost 5 bases and 4 bases, there was a span of 9 bases. The CDR3 runs to 12 residues. From germline, CDR1 is SEHNR and CDR2 FQNEAQ (reference sequence). The CDR3 bases are TGTGCCAGCAGCCCTTACTCTTACGAGCAGTACTTC. Translating it yields CASSPYSYEQYF.

This clone was seen just once. The chain has TRBV28 and TRBJ1-2; 8 bases map to TRBD1. There are 14 residues in the CDR3. Per germline, CDR1 MDHEN and CDR2 SYDVKM. V was clipped by 2 bases and J by 5 bases; unmatched bases: 4. In nucleotides, the CDR3 is TGTGCCAGCAGTTTAACAGGGGGATTTTATGGCTACACCTTC. Amino acids: CASSLTGGFYGYTF.

V usage is TRBV28 and J usage is TRBJ2-7, with D perhaps matching TRBD1 (6 bases). CDR1 is MDHEN, CDR2 SYDVKM, per germline. V shed 4 bases and J shed 6 bases, with 22 bases lying between them. The CDR3 spans 16 residues. CDR3 DNA sequence: TGTGCCAGCAGTTCACTTGACAGGCCACTAGGCAGCGAGCAGTACTTC. The encoded protein is CASSSLDRPLGSEQYF.

The chain has TRBV23-1 and TRBJ2-1, with D unresolved. TRBV23-1 is placed among ORFs of uncertain function. The CDR3 consists of 17 residues. The V and J ends lost 1 base and 8 bases respectively, with 21 bases between them. For the CDR3, the DNA is TGCGCCAGCAGTCAATATGAAATCCACCTCGAGGTCGATGAGCAGTTCTTC. Residues: CASSQYEIHLEVDEQFF.

The rearrangement links TRBV4-1 to TRBJ1-4, with D possibly matching TRBD1 (5 bases). CDR1 and CDR2 (germline): MGHRA, YSYEKL. V lost 3 bases and J lost 8, with 7 bases in between. CDR3 length equals 12 residues. The CDR3 coding sequence is TGCGCCAGCAGCCACCCAGGGGAAAAACTGTTTTTT. Its translation is CASSHPGEKLFF.